The entry below describes one T cell receptor beta chain. Produced via immunoSEQ multiplex PCR; TCRdb's table is partial and in-frame only. This table has about half a million clones, 80% to 90% appearing once. V was pared by 0 bases and J by 3 bases, with 11 bases between. From germline, CDR1 is MDHEN and CDR2 SYDVKM. This CDR3 has 15 residues. This entry comes from a study of blood T cell repertoires in COVID-19. Source material: peripheral blood. The source is a man younger than 30 with COVID-19, enrolled during active disease. The chain uses TRBV28 and TRBJ1-2, with D unclear. The chain's CDR3 is CASSLWVRGDYGYTF. CDR3 in DNA: TGTGCCAGCAGTTTATGGGTCCGCGGCGACTATGGCTACACCTTC.